This entry lists 18 T cell receptor beta chains sequenced from one sample in a study of T-cell reconstitution after alpha-beta-depleted transplantation in children. Preparation of the TCRbeta library used unique molecular identifiers. MiXCR was run by TCRdb on the PCR reads, yielding one entry per CDR3 protein. The sample has 360,000 or so distinct CDR3 sequences, around 21% seen once. The material sequenced was PBMCs from the stem cell graft donor, taken from the stem cell graft. These receptors all come from a human donor who donated a stem cell graft to a child with acute myeloid leukemia.

The chain links TRBV7-9 to TRBJ1-3; no firm D call. The CDR3 totals 16 residues. Trimming stripped 4 bases from V and 0 bases from J, with 13 bases between. Germline loops: CDR1 SEHNR, CDR2 FQNEAQ (reference sequence). The DNA of the CDR3 is TGTGCCAGCAGCTCAACATTATCGACCTCTGGAAACACCATATATTTT. Translation: CASSSTLSTSGNTIYF.

This clonotype was seen many times. V usage is TRBV7-8 and J usage is TRBJ2-1, with 9 bases lining up with TRBD2. Unmatched junction bases numbered 7, after V lost 0 bases and J lost 7 bases. CDR1 is SGHVS and CDR2 is FQNEAQ in the germline V gene. This CDR3 contains 16 residues. CDR3 sequence: CASSLAASGMVNEQFF. The CDR3 nucleotides read TGTGCCAGCAGCTTAGCGGCTAGCGGGATGGTGAATGAGCAGTTCTTC.

The sample holds many counts of this clonotype. This rearrangement joins TRBV29-1 to TRBJ2-1; 9 bases line up with TRBD2. Germline V gene sequence: CDR1 SQVTM, CDR2 ANQGSEA. V shed 2 bases and J 4 bases; nucleotides not matched to a gene: 12. The CDR3 is 17 amino acids. CDR3 residues: CSVEPLSGTSLYNEQFF. CDR3 nucleotide sequence: TGCAGCGTTGAACCCCTATCCGGGACTAGCCTTTACAATGAGCAGTTCTTC.

This clonotype appeared a few times. V gene TRBV4-2 combines with J gene TRBJ1-5; no reliable D call. V lost 0 bases and J lost 7, with 13 bases in between. The germline V gene encodes CDR1 LGHNA and CDR2 YNFKEQ. CDR3 length: 15 residues. DNA for the CDR3: TGTGCCAGCAGCCAAGATTGGGGAAGGGAGCAGCCCCAGCATTTT. This encodes CASSQDWGREQPQHF.

This clonotype was recorded a few times. V and J are TRBV12-3 or TRBV12-4 and TRBJ2-7, with D unclear. This CDR3 comprises 14 residues. Trimming took off 4 bases at V and 2 bases at J, with 12 bases between the two ends. The CDR3 sequence is CASSYRTPTYEQYF. The CDR3 bases are TGTGCCAGCAGTTATCGGACGCCGACCTACGAGCAGTACTTC.

V gene TRBV20-1 combines with J gene TRBJ2-3; D call uncertain. This CDR3 is 15 amino acids long. V shed 6 bases and J shed 2 bases, with 18 bases lying between them. Per germline, CDR1 DFQATT and CDR2 SNEGSKA (reference sequence). CDR3 in amino acids: CSAPVKRQSTDTQYF. The CDR3, as DNA: TGCAGTGCCCCGGTTAAACGCCAGTCCACAGATACGCAGTATTTT.

This rearrangement joins TRBV10-3 to TRBJ1-2; tentatively, D is TRBD1 (6 bases). CDR1 and CDR2 (germline): ENHRY, SYGVKD. The length of the CDR3 is 14 residues. V was cut by 3 bases and J by 3 bases, with 11 bases left in between. The CDR3 sequence: CAISDKDSDYGYTF. For the CDR3, the DNA is TGTGCCATCAGTGATAAGGACAGCGACTATGGCTACACCTTC.

This clonotype was seen more than once but under ten times. A clone one base away is much larger, so this may be a read error. This rearrangement joins TRBV7-2 to TRBJ1-5; the D is unclear. From germline, CDR1 is SGHTA and CDR2 FQGNSA. V lost 3 bases, J lost 2 bases, and 5 bases lay in between. The CDR3 loop spans 13 amino acids. Written as DNA, the CDR3 is TGTGCCAGCAGCTTGCACGGCAATCAGCCCCAGCATTTT. It yields the protein CASSLHGNQPQHF.

The V and J genes are TRBV5-1 and TRBJ2-5; 8 bases align to TRBD1. The CDR3 loop spans 15 amino acids. Germline CDR1 and CDR2: SGHRS and YFSETQ. After removal of 4 bases from V and 4 bases from J, the junction contained 9 bases not matched to a gene. The CDR3 reads CASSPGTGGGETQYF. CDR3 DNA: TGCGCCAGCAGCCCCGGGACAGGTGGAGGAGAGACCCAGTACTTC.

The chain combines TRBV6-1 with TRBJ2-1; 9 bases match TRBD2. After removal of 6 bases from V and 6 bases from J, the junction contained 3 bases not matched to a gene. The CDR3 has 13 residues. In germline, CDR1 is MNHNS, CDR2 SASEGT. DNA for the CDR3: TGTGCCAGCAGGATAGCGGGAGCCAATGAGCAGTTCTTC. Protein product: CASRIAGANEQFF.

This clonotype was detected only a few times. The CDR3 region has the DNA TGTGCCAGCAGCGTAGGGGACAGGGCAATCGGAAACACCATATATTTT. Amino acid sequence: CASSVGDRAIGNTIYF. The chain is built from TRBV9 and TRBJ1-3; 9 bases are shared with TRBD1. The germline gives CDR1 SGDLS, CDR2 YYNGEE. The CDR3 runs 16 residues. With V trimmed by 0 bases and J by 4 bases, 5 bases remained unmatched.

This clonotype was counted a few times. The rearrangement links TRBV29-1 to TRBJ2-7, with 9 bases lining up with TRBD1. Trimming took 1 base from V and 5 from J; bases not matched to a gene: 6. The length of the CDR3 is 14 residues. Germline assignment: CDR1 SQVTM and CDR2 ANQGSEA. The CDR3 protein is CSVEVGTGTNEQYF. In nucleotides, the CDR3 is TGCAGCGTTGAAGTAGGGACAGGGACCAACGAGCAGTACTTC.

The chain uses TRBV27 and TRBJ2-7, with D possibly matching TRBD2 (6 bases). Germline loops: CDR1 MNHEY, CDR2 SMNVEV (reference sequence). The CDR3 contains 14 residues. Trimming cost V 7 bases and J 3 bases, with 16 bases left between them. The CDR3 DNA sequence: TGTGCCAGCAAACGGGCGGGGACCAGCTACGAGCAGTACTTC. Translated: CASKRAGTSYEQYF.

The table lists this clonotype with many counts. V usage is TRBV4-3 and J usage is TRBJ2-5, with TRBD2 matching over 7 bases. The CDR3 covers 15 residues. Unmatched junction bases numbered 4, after V lost 0 bases and J lost 3 bases. Germline lookup yields CDR1 LGHNA and CDR2 YSLEER. The CDR3 loop reads CASSQDRLAEETQYF. The CDR3, as DNA: TGCGCCAGCAGCCAAGATAGGCTAGCGGAAGAGACCCAGTACTTC.

This chain links TRBV7-9 with TRBJ2-7; the D gene is possibly TRBD1 (5 bases). The germline CDR1 and CDR2 sequences are SEHNR and FQNEAQ (reference sequence). V was clipped by 5 bases and J by 5 bases, with 13 bases between them. The CDR3 has 13 residues. CDR3 sequence: CASSTPGSHEQYF. The CDR3 bases are TGTGCCAGCAGCACTCCAGGGTCCCACGAGCAGTACTTC.

This clonotype showed up just a few times. This chain joins TRBV25-1 and TRBJ2-5, with 8 bases matching TRBD2. Germline trimming cut 7 bases from V and 5 bases from J; bases unmatched to any gene: 3. The CDR3 has 12 residues. CDR1 is MGHDK and CDR2 is SYGVNS in the germline V gene. The CDR3 sequence is CASTGGFETQYF. DNA for the CDR3: TGTGCCAGCACGGGAGGGTTTGAGACCCAGTACTTC.

In this sample, this clonotype turned up many times. The J gene is TRBJ2-1, the V gene TRBV4-1; the match to TRBD2 covers 8 bases. Germline CDR1 MGHRA, CDR2 YSYEKL. This CDR3 contains 12 residues. Trimming at V came to 8 bases and at J to 8 bases, leaving 5 bases not matched to a gene. The CDR3 DNA reads TGCGCCAGCGGGACTAGTCCTTATGAGCAGTTCTTC. Its protein product is CASGTSPYEQFF.

The V call is TRBV12-3 or TRBV12-4, the J call TRBJ2-5; D may be TRBD2 (5 bases). The CDR3 sequence is 15 residues long. Trimming cost V 2 bases and J 3 bases, with 13 bases left between them. The CDR3 loop is CASSLSPEREETQYF. CDR3 nucleotide sequence: TGTGCCAGCAGTTTATCGCCAGAGAGGGAAGAGACCCAGTACTTC.